These T cell receptor beta chains were read from a single sample in a study of T cell repertoires in cytomegalovirus infection. TCRdb passed the reads through MiXCR, listing each CDR3 protein once. Here the sample spans about 890,000 distinct CDR3 sequences, roughly 30% being singletons. Which antigens these TCRs recognize remains unknown. Source: cultured CD8+ T cells from PBMCs, taken from culture after CMV antigen stimulation. The receptors derive from a human donor in good health (CMV status not recorded). Some clones in this sample may be carry-over from other donors' samples. Each CDR3 is given with its conserved first and last residue. Fields, in order: D gene, V gene, J gene, clone size, CDR3 protein, CDR3 DNA. The D gene is left open where the match is weak. The listing skips clone size in some rows; elsewhere it reads once, few, many or a size class.

TRBD2	TRBV15	TRBJ2-1	-	CATSSTSGPYNEQFF	TGTGCCACCAGCAGTACTAGCGGGCCCTACAATGAGCAGTTCTTC
-	TRBV19	TRBJ2-3	few	CASSIRSDGGIGQYF	TGTGCCAGTAGTATACGGTCCGACGGAGGTATCGGGCAGTATTTT
TRBD1	TRBV4-2	TRBJ2-7	-	CASRRDRSSYEQYF	TGTGCCAGCAGACGGGACAGAAGCTCCTACGAGCAGTACTTC
-	TRBV19	TRBJ2-3	few	CASTYSVGGRADTQYF	TGTGCCAGTACCTACTCGGTCGGTGGTCGCGCAGATACGCAGTATTTT
-	TRBV20-1	TRBJ2-1	-	CSASLGGLVEQFF	TGCAGTGCCTCACTAGGGGGTCTGGTTGAGCAGTTCTTC
-	TRBV2	TRBJ1-3	many	CASSESSTRNTIYF	TGTGCCAGCAGTGAATCATCAACTAGAAACACCATATATTTT
-	TRBV6-1	TRBJ1-4	-	CASSGWGLGEKLFF	TGTGCCAGCAGTGGATGGGGGCTCGGTGAAAAACTGTTTTTT
-	TRBV25-1	TRBJ1-5	-	CASSEHRTNQPQHF	TGTGCCAGCAGTGAACATAGAACCAATCAGCCCCAGCATTTT
-	TRBV7-6	TRBJ2-3	few	CASSRTQGTDTQYF	TGTGCCAGCAGCCGGACTCAGGGGACAGATACGCAGTATTTT
-	TRBV27	TRBJ1-2	few	CASSPGTPYEDGYTF	TGTGCCAGCAGTCCCGGGACACCCTACGAGGATGGCTACACCTTC
-	TRBV28	TRBJ1-5	-	CASSPRQANRPQHF	TGTGCCAGCAGTCCCCGACAAGCAAATCGGCCCCAGCATTTT
-	TRBV12-3/TRBV12-4	TRBJ2-7	-	CASSLSRDYEQYF	TGTGCCAGCAGTTTATCCAGGGACTACGAGCAGTACTTC
-	TRBV7-9	TRBJ2-7	many	CASSSNRALRPYEQYF	TGTGCCAGCAGCTCCAACCGGGCCCTGAGGCCCTACGAGCAGTACTTC
-	TRBV2	TRBJ2-7	once	CASSQSQREQYF	TGTGCCAGCAGCCAATCCCAGCGCGAGCAGTACTTC
-	TRBV7-9	TRBJ2-7	many	CASSLGGGTAGDEQYF	TGTGCCAGCAGCTTAGGTGGGGGGACCGCGGGCGACGAGCAGTACTTC
-	TRBV7-6	TRBJ2-1	few	CASSLASGAHEQFF	TGTGCCAGCAGCTTAGCGTCTGGGGCCCATGAGCAGTTCTTC
-	TRBV7-8	TRBJ1-4	-	CASSSAYSGEKLFF	TGTGCCAGCAGCTCCGCCTACAGTGGGGAAAAACTGTTTTTT
TRBD1	TRBV27	TRBJ2-1	few	CASSPMSSPTGGPPYNEQFF	TGTGCCAGCAGTCCGATGTCCTCCCCGACAGGGGGTCCCCCCTACAATGAGCAGTTCTTC
-	TRBV20-1	TRBJ1-2	-	CSAEDIGAYGYTF	TGCAGTGCGGAGGACATTGGGGCTTATGGCTACACCTTC
-	TRBV6-1	TRBJ1-3	-	CASSQTGFPDF	TGTGCCAGCAGCCAAACAGGGTTTCCTGATTTT